The 9 T cell receptor beta chains below come from one sample, sequenced in a study of blood T cell repertoires in COVID-19. Generated by immunoSEQ multiplex PCR, the TCRdb table keeps only in-frame clones and is missing some. The table records some 14,000 clones, approximately 84% of them present only once. The specimen was peripheral blood. The receptor set was obtained from a human donor in a cohort sampled during active COVID-19.

The V call is TRBV4-2, the J call TRBJ2-5; perhaps TRBD1 as D (6 bases). V was shortened by 2 bases and J by 2 bases, with 12 bases between the two germline ends. The CDR3 has 15 amino acids. Looked up from germline, CDR1 is LGHNA and CDR2 is YNFKEQ. CDR3 sequence: CASSQSQGKQETQYF. In DNA, the CDR3 is TGTGCCAGCAGCCAATCCCAGGGGAAACAAGAGACCCAGTACTTC.

In this sample, this clone turned up once. The rearrangement uses TRBV6-6 and TRBJ2-5; 7 positions agree with TRBD1. The CDR3 length is 12 residues. Germline lookup yields CDR1 MNHNY and CDR2 SVGAGI (reference sequence). V shed 8 bases, J shed 1 base, and the junction held 1 base outside the gene matches. CDR3 amino acids: CASRQGQETQYF. CDR3 DNA: TGTGCCAGCCGACAGGGCCAAGAGACCCAGTACTTC.

This chain uses TRBV27 with TRBJ2-1; TRBD2 matches 7 bases. The ends lost 7 bases at V and 0 bases at J; junction bases unmatched: 9. Per the germline V gene, CDR1 is MNHEY and CDR2 is SMNVEV (reference sequence). CDR3 length: 16 residues. The CDR3 bases are TGTGCCAGCAATACCCTGGCGGGAGTCTCCTACAATGAGCAGTTCTTC. It specifies CASNTLAGVSYNEQFF.

J is TRBJ1-5 and V is TRBV5-5; weak D call: TRBD1 (5 bases). Germline CDR1 and CDR2: SGHKS and YYEKEE (reference sequence). This CDR3 comprises 15 residues. Trimming stripped 1 base from V and 5 bases from J, with 13 bases between. The CDR3 here is CASSLYGGDDQPQHF. The CDR3 DNA follows: TGTGCCAGCAGCTTGTACGGAGGGGACGATCAGCCCCAGCATTTT.

The rearrangement links TRBV7-8 to TRBJ2-3, with 10 bases identical to TRBD2. Germline V gene data show CDR1 as SGHVS and CDR2 as FQNEAQ. The J segment lost 2 bases and the V segment lost 0 bases, leaving 5 bases of the junction unmatched. The CDR3 has 17 residues. The CDR3 coding sequence is TGTGCCAGCAGCTTAGCGCGGCTAGCGGGGGCCACAGATACGCAGTATTTT. It translates to CASSLARLAGATDTQYF. Supplemented by reference TRBV7-8 and TRBJ2-3, the full variable domain reads GAGVSQSPRYKVAKRGQDVALRCDPISGHVSLFWYQQALGQGPEFLTYFQNEAQLDKSGLPSDRFFAERPEGSVSTLKIQRTQQEDSAVYLCASSLARLAGATDTQYFGPGTRLTVL.

The DNA for the CDR3 is TGTGCCATCAGCGAAACTGACTACACACATGGGGCCTACAATGAGCAGTTCTTC. Amino acids: CAISETDYTHGAYNEQFF. The chain links TRBV10-3 to TRBJ2-1, with a possible D match to TRBD2 (5 bases). Germline loops: CDR1 ENHRY, CDR2 SYGVKD. Trimming left V 6 bases short and J 2 bases short, with 23 bases between. This CDR3 spans 18 amino acids.

This chain's CDR3 is CASSPLADGGHGVTYEQYF. CDR3 nucleotide sequence: TGTGCCAGCAGCCCACTAGCGGACGGGGGGCATGGGGTTACTTACGAGCAGTACTTC. V and J are TRBV9 and TRBJ2-7; 8 nucleotides agree with TRBD2. Germline V gene data show CDR1 as SGDLS and CDR2 as YYNGEE. CDR3 size: 19 residues. The J segment lost 4 bases and the V segment lost 4 bases, leaving 22 bases of the junction unmatched.

V usage is TRBV9 and J usage is TRBJ2-1; a weak D match, TRBD2 (6 bases). The length of the CDR3 is 14 residues. V shed 0 bases and J shed 10 bases, with 14 bases lying between them. CDR1 and CDR2 (germline): SGDLS, YYNGEE. The chain's CDR3 is CASSVAVSGGEQFF. As DNA, the CDR3 is TGTGCCAGCAGCGTAGCAGTCAGTGGGGGGGAGCAGTTCTTC.

CDR3 sequence: CASSPGAGGTDTQYF. The CDR3 region has the DNA TGTGCCAGCAGCCCTGGGGCAGGGGGTACAGATACGCAGTATTTT. The V and J genes are TRBV11-2 and TRBJ2-3; 7 bases match TRBD1. The CDR3 has 15 amino acids. Germline V lookup: CDR1 SGHAT, CDR2 FQNNGV. Germline trimming cut 5 bases from V and 3 bases from J; bases unmatched to any gene: 8. Together with reference TRBV11-2 and TRBJ2-3, the CDR3 gives the full variable domain: EAGVAQSPRYKIIEKRQSVAFWCNPISGHATLYWYQQILGQGPKLLIQFQNNGVVDDSQLPKDRFSAERLKGVDSTLKIQPAKLEDSAVYLCASSPGAGGTDTQYFGPGTRLTVL.